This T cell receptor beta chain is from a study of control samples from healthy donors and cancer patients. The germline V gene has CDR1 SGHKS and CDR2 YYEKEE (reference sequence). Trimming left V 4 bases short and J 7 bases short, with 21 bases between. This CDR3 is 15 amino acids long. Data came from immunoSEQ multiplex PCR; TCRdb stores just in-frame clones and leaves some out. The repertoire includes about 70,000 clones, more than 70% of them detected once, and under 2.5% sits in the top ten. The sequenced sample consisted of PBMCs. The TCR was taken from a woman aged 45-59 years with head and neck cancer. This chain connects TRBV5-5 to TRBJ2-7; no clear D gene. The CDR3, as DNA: TGTGCCAGCAGCCCCATTGGTACGTTTAACGGGGAGCAGTACTTC. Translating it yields CASSPIGTFNGEQYF.